The 18 T cell receptor beta chains listed next were all sequenced from one sample in a study of blood T cell repertoires in COVID-19. The repertoire was sequenced with immunoSEQ multiplex PCR; TCRdb's copy has only in-frame clones and lacks some. The table includes some 100,000 clones, over 75% detected once. The specimen was peripheral blood. These receptor sequences come from a woman between 55 and 75 years old with acute or convalescent COVID-19.

This sequence joins TRBV28 and TRBJ2-3; a possible D gene is TRBD2 (5 bases). The CDR3 runs 15 residues. The V gene lost 5 bases and the J gene lost 2 bases, with 14 bases spanning the gap. Germline loops: CDR1 MDHEN, CDR2 SYDVKM. The CDR3 sequence is CASSPPQRHTDTQYF. CDR3 nucleotide sequence: TGTGCCAGCAGTCCCCCACAGCGGCACACAGATACGCAGTATTTT.

V and J are TRBV5-5 and TRBJ2-1; 8 nucleotides line up with TRBD2. The CDR3 spans 15 residues. V trimming: 2 bases; J trimming: 3 bases; junction bases outside the gene matches: 4. Germline V CDR1 and CDR2: SGHKS, YYEKEE (reference sequence). For the CDR3, the DNA is TGTGCCAGCAGCTTCACAAGCGGGAGCTACAATGAGCAGTTCTTC. It specifies CASSFTSGSYNEQFF.

This rearrangement joins TRBV2 to TRBJ1-4; D gene ambiguous. This CDR3 is 13 amino acids long. Germline V lookup: CDR1 SNHLY, CDR2 FYNNEI. Between the trimmed V and J ends, which lost 6 bases and 4 bases, there was a span of 9 bases. The DNA for the CDR3 is TGTGCCAGCAGCACGGTACTTAATGAAAAACTGTTTTTT. It yields the protein CASSTVLNEKLFF.

This CDR3 reads CASSPGAGTGELFF. CDR3 DNA: TGTGCCAGCAGCCCCGGCGCGGGCACCGGGGAGCTGTTTTTT. The chain couples TRBV7-8 to TRBJ2-2; TRBD2 is a possible D gene (5 bases). The CDR3 contains 14 residues. Germline V gene data show CDR1 as SGHVS and CDR2 as FQNEAQ. V gave up 5 bases and J gave up 4 bases, with 11 bases separating them.

The count of this clone is one. The V gene is TRBV28, the J gene TRBJ1-4, with D perhaps matching TRBD1 (6 bases). The V gene's germline CDR1 is MDHEN and CDR2 SYDVKM. Trimming removed 5 bases from V and 16 bases from J, with 17 bases in between. The CDR3 has 12 residues. The CDR3 coding sequence is TGTGCCAGCAGTGCCAACTCAGGGGAGCCGTTTTTT. Translating gives CASSANSGEPFF. Full variable domain (rest looked up from reference TRBV28 and TRBJ1-4): DVKVTQSSRYLVKRTGEKVFLECVQDMDHENMFWYRQDPGLGLRLIYFSYDVKMKEKGDIPEGYSVSREKKERFSLILESASTNQTSMYLCASSANSGEPFFGSGTQLSVL.

The rearrangement links TRBV5-1 to TRBJ2-3, with no clear D. Germline V gives CDR1 SGHRS, CDR2 YFSETQ. Trimming pared 0 bases from V and 2 bases from J, leaving 10 bases between. CDR3 length: 15 amino acids. The CDR3 nucleotides read TGCGCCAGCAGCTTGGAGGCTAGATCCACAGATACGCAGTATTTT. This encodes CASSLEARSTDTQYF. The full variable domain, rest sourced from reference TRBV5-1 and TRBJ2-3, is KAGVTQTPRYLIKTRGQQVTLSCSPISGHRSVSWYQQTPGQGLQFLFEYFSETQRNKGNFPGRFSGRQFSNSRSEMNVSTLELGDSALYLCASSLEARSTDTQYFGPGTRLTVL.

This clone appeared once. The gene calls are TRBV5-1 and TRBJ1-2; D gene ambiguous. This CDR3 is built from 17 residues. V gave up 4 bases and J gave up 3 bases, with 22 bases separating them. Germline lookup yields CDR1 SGHRS and CDR2 YFSETQ. Here the CDR3 reads CASSPTGSITSDYGYTF. In nucleotides, the CDR3 is TGCGCCAGCAGCCCGACGGGATCTATCACGTCGGACTATGGCTACACCTTC.

The chain joins TRBV3-1 (or the pseudogene TRBV3-2) to TRBJ1-2, with D possibly TRBD1 on 5 matching bases. The CDR3 covers 14 residues. Germline V CDR1 and CDR2: LGHDT, YNNKEL (reference sequence). V lost 0 bases and J 4 bases, leaving 9 bases between the germline ends. The CDR3 bases are TGTGCCAGCAGCCAAGATACAGGATTCTATGGCTACACCTTC. It specifies CASSQDTGFYGYTF.

This rearrangement joins TRBV5-5 to TRBJ1-2, with D possibly matching TRBD1 (6 bases). V was cut by 4 bases and J by 8 bases, with 24 bases left in between. This CDR3 spans 16 amino acids. Looked up from germline, CDR1 is SGHKS and CDR2 is YYEKEE (reference sequence). CDR3 region: CASSPGTLAGARGYTF. In nucleotides, the CDR3 is TGTGCCAGCAGCCCTGGGACGTTAGCAGGGGCTCGGGGCTACACCTTC.

J is TRBJ2-7 and V is TRBV7-8; the match to TRBD2 covers 7 bases. Germline V gene lookup returns CDR1 SGHVS and CDR2 FQNEAQ. Trimming cost V 4 bases and J 7 bases; bases outside gene matches: 10. CDR3 size: 14 residues. The CDR3 region is CASSSGPGAGEQYF. DNA for the CDR3: TGTGCCAGCAGCTCGGGGCCTGGAGCGGGGGAGCAGTACTTC.

The J gene is TRBJ2-1, the V gene TRBV30, with 8 nucleotides matching TRBD2. CDR3 length: 16 residues. V trimming: 2 bases; J trimming: 8 bases; junction bases outside the gene matches: 14. The germline gives CDR1 GTSNPN, CDR2 SVGIG (reference sequence). CDR3 region: CAWSMPGLGIWYEQFF. CDR3 DNA sequence: TGTGCCTGGAGTATGCCGGGACTAGGAATTTGGTATGAGCAGTTCTTC.

The chain couples TRBV11-2 to TRBJ2-6; possible D gene TRBD2, 5 bases. V was cut by 3 bases and J by 0 bases, with 18 bases left in between. The CDR3 contains 19 residues. CDR1 and CDR2 from the germline V gene are SGHAT and FQNNGV. The CDR3 protein is CASSFPRQRVLSGANVLTF. The CDR3 DNA follows: TGTGCCAGCAGCTTCCCCCGCCAGAGGGTCCTCTCTGGGGCCAACGTCCTGACTTTC. The whole variable domain, remainder taken from reference TRBV11-2 and TRBJ2-6, is EAGVAQSPRYKIIEKRQSVAFWCNPISGHATLYWYQQILGQGPKLLIQFQNNGVVDDSQLPKDRFSAERLKGVDSTLKIQPAKLEDSAVYLCASSFPRQRVLSGANVLTFGAGSRLTVL.

The chain couples TRBV24-1 to TRBJ1-2; the match to TRBD1 covers 8 bases. The ends lost 7 bases at V and 1 base at J; junction bases unmatched: 4. The CDR3 consists of 14 residues. From germline, CDR1 is KGHDR and CDR2 SFDVKD. The CDR3 sequence: CATSPGGFNYGYTF. CDR3 bases: TGTGCCACCAGCCCAGGGGGCTTTAACTATGGCTACACCTTC.

This sequence joins TRBV27 and TRBJ1-2; D perhaps matches TRBD1 (5 bases). The V gene lost 5 bases and the J gene lost 8 bases, with 18 bases spanning the gap. Looked up from germline, CDR1 is MNHEY and CDR2 is SMNVEV (reference sequence). The CDR3 runs 14 residues. The CDR3 bases are TGTGCCAGCAGTCCTAGGGGAAGTCTGGGGGGCTACACCTTC. It yields the protein CASSPRGSLGGYTF.

This rearrangement joins TRBV9 to TRBJ2-1; 9 bases line up with TRBD2. In germline, CDR1 is SGDLS, CDR2 YYNGEE. CDR3 size: 14 residues. The J segment lost 6 bases and the V segment lost 2 bases, leaving 3 bases of the junction unmatched. The CDR3 reads CASSVEAGGNEQFF. The CDR3 DNA is TGTGCCAGCAGCGTGGAAGCGGGAGGCAATGAGCAGTTCTTC.

The CDR3 protein is CASRKTGLSTIGMNTEAFF. The CDR3 DNA reads as TGCGCCAGCAGGAAGACAGGGTTGAGTACAATAGGGATGAACACTGAAGCTTTCTTT. The rearrangement links TRBV5-1 to TRBJ1-1, with 7 bases aligning to TRBD1. J was trimmed by 0 bases and V by 5 bases; bases with no gene match: 19. Per germline, CDR1 SGHRS and CDR2 YFSETQ. CDR3 size: 19 residues.

The chain combines TRBV3-1 (or the pseudogene TRBV3-2) with TRBJ2-1, with D maybe TRBD2 (6 bases). The CDR3 extends over 16 amino acids. V dropped 0 bases and J dropped 6 bases, with 15 bases sitting between them. CDR1 and CDR2 (germline): LGHDT, YNNKEL (reference sequence). For the CDR3, the DNA is TGTGCCAGCAGCCAAGACAGATCACTAGCAGGCAATGAGCAGTTCTTC. Its protein product is CASSQDRSLAGNEQFF.

The chain recombines TRBV7-9 with TRBJ2-1; 8 bases agree with TRBD1. CDR3 length equals 15 residues. Germline lookup yields CDR1 SEHNR and CDR2 FQNEAQ (reference sequence). J lost 9 bases, V lost 2 bases, and 9 bases had no gene match. The CDR3 nucleotides are TGTGCCAGCAGCTTATCAGGGGGCGATGGAGGTGAGCAGTTCTTC. This sequence encodes CASSLSGGDGGEQFF.